Below, 27 T cell receptor beta chains from the same sample are listed, as sequenced in a study of OX40 agonist ivuxolimab in advanced cancers. Using immunoSEQ multiplex PCR, the repertoire was profiled, and TCRdb retains in-frame clones only, with some absent. The top ten hold around 24% of the sample, which has 40,000 to 55,000 clones, about 93% seen once. Sample: CD4+ or CD8+ T cells sorted from blood, taken in a trial of the OX40 agonist ivuxolimab. All receptors come from an adult with an advanced solid tumor such as melanoma, head and neck, liver or kidney cancer.

This chain uses TRBV27 with TRBJ2-7; D not resolved. Trimming cost V 5 bases and J 0 bases, with 8 bases left between them. There are 13 residues in the CDR3. Germline CDR1 is MNHEY and CDR2 is SMNVEV (reference sequence). Here the CDR3 reads CASSPTYSYEQYF. In DNA form, the CDR3 reads TGTGCCAGCAGTCCCACATACTCCTACGAGCAGTACTTC.

V gene TRBV2 combines with J gene TRBJ2-3; 7 bases match TRBD2. Germline V gene sequence: CDR1 SNHLY, CDR2 FYNNEI. The CDR3 has 13 amino acids. J lost 8 bases, V lost 4 bases, and 6 bases had no gene match. The CDR3: CASSGSGQVTQYF. For the CDR3, the DNA is TGTGCCAGCAGTGGTAGCGGGCAGGTTACGCAGTATTTT.

V usage is TRBV9 and J usage is TRBJ2-7; TRBD1 or TRBD2 may be the D gene (6 bases each). V lost 0 bases, J lost 2 bases, and 9 bases lay in between. The V gene's germline CDR1 is SGDLS and CDR2 YYNGEE. This CDR3 region has 14 residues. CDR3 sequence: CASSVAGAAYEQYF. The CDR3 coding sequence is TGTGCCAGCAGCGTAGCGGGGGCGGCCTACGAGCAGTACTTC.

CDR3 bases: TGTGCCATCAGTGAGCCGGGACAGTCCTTCTACGAGCAGTACTTC. Translation gives CAISEPGQSFYEQYF. This chain links TRBV10-3 with TRBJ2-7, with 7 bases that match TRBD1. V was clipped by 2 bases and J by 3 bases; unmatched bases: 7. In germline, CDR1 is ENHRY, CDR2 SYGVKD. The CDR3 runs to 15 residues.

This clone was found once. The rearrangement links TRBV27 to TRBJ2-1; no clear D gene. CDR1 and CDR2 from the germline V gene are MNHEY and SMNVEV (reference sequence). The length of the CDR3 is 14 residues. Between the trimmed V and J ends, which lost 3 bases and 0 bases, there was a span of 6 bases. CDR3 in DNA: TGTGCCAGCAGTTTGAGGAGCTCCTACAATGAGCAGTTCTTC. This gives the protein CASSLRSSYNEQFF.

CDR3 in DNA: TGTGCCAGCAGCCCAAAGGCAGGCGGAGTACTTACCTACGAGCAGTACTTC. This sequence encodes CASSPKAGGVLTYEQYF. This chain uses TRBV21-1 with TRBJ2-7. TRBV21-1 is a pseudogene locus. The CDR3 consists of 17 residues.

The chain couples TRBV11-2 to TRBJ2-3; D may be TRBD1 (6 bases). V gave up 0 bases and J gave up 5 bases, with 12 bases separating them. Germline assignment: CDR1 SGHAT and CDR2 FQNNGV. The CDR3 loop spans 15 amino acids. CDR3 sequence: CASSLESRGLDTQYF. DNA for the CDR3: TGTGCCAGCAGCTTAGAAAGCAGGGGCTTAGATACGCAGTATTTT.

The chain employs TRBV30 and TRBJ2-6, with a weak D call TRBD2 (6 bases). CDR3 length: 17 residues. Looked up from germline, CDR1 is GTSNPN and CDR2 is SVGIG (reference sequence). Trimming stripped 1 base from V and 4 bases from J, with 17 bases between. CDR3 coding DNA: TGTGCCTGGAGTGACCCTACCGGGACTCCAGGGGCCAACGTCCTGACTTTC. It translates to CAWSDPTGTPGANVLTF. Full variable domain (missing parts from reference TRBV30 and TRBJ2-6): SQTIHQWPATLVQPVGSPLSLECTVEGTSNPNLYWYRQAAGRGLQLLFYSVGIGQISSEVPQNLSASRPQDRQFILSSKKLLLSDSGFYLCAWSDPTGTPGANVLTFGAGSRLTVL.

The V call is TRBV29-1, the J call TRBJ1-1, with a weak D call TRBD1 (6 bases). The CDR3 extends over 13 amino acids. Trimming removed 3 bases at V and 1 base at J, with 9 bases between. Germline V gene data show CDR1 as SQVTM and CDR2 as ANQGSEA. CDR3 nucleotides: TGCAGCGTTGACTGGGGGGCGAACACTGAAGCTTTCTTT. It yields the protein CSVDWGANTEAFF.

This chain uses TRBV9 with TRBJ2-7; 9 bases map to TRBD2. The trim removed 0 bases at V and 2 bases at J, leaving 6 bases unmatched. Germline CDR1 is SGDLS and CDR2 is YYNGEE. The CDR3 is 16 residues long. The CDR3 coding sequence is TGTGCCAGCAGCGTAGGGGCTAGCGGGGCCACCTACGAGCAGTACTTC. This codes for CASSVGASGATYEQYF.

The chain carries TRBV28 and TRBJ2-7; 13 bases are shared with TRBD2. V was pared by 7 bases and J by 5 bases, with 5 bases of the junction left unmatched. The CDR3 extends over 14 amino acids. Germline CDR1 is MDHEN and CDR2 is SYDVKM. CDR3 amino acids: CASNIGLAGDEQYF. As DNA, the CDR3 is TGTGCCAGCAACATAGGACTAGCGGGGGACGAGCAGTACTTC.

CDR3 bases: TGTGCCAGCAGTTACGGAAGCGGCTACAATGAGCAGTTCTTC. Its protein product is CASSYGSGYNEQFF. The chain links TRBV6-5 to TRBJ2-1, with D perhaps matching TRBD2 (5 bases). The CDR3 runs to 14 residues. Looked up from germline, CDR1 is MNHEY and CDR2 is SVGAGI. V lost 2 bases to trimming and J lost 3 bases, with 8 bases between them.

This clone came up once. The chain carries TRBV9 and TRBJ2-3, with a tentative D call TRBD1 (5 bases). This CDR3 has 12 amino acids. Trimming stripped 3 bases from V and 7 bases from J, with 9 bases between. Per germline, CDR1 SGDLS and CDR2 YYNGEE. The CDR3 DNA is TGTGCCAGCAGCGGAGAGGACAATACGCAGTATTTT. Protein sequence: CASSGEDNTQYF.

The rearrangement links TRBV6-6 to TRBJ2-7; D is perhaps TRBD1 (5 bases). V lost 2 bases and J 3 bases, leaving 14 bases between the germline ends. Germline loops: CDR1 MNHNY, CDR2 SVGAGI (reference sequence). This CDR3 contains 15 residues. The CDR3 loop reads CASSYAESGYYEQYF. The DNA of the CDR3 is TGTGCCAGCAGTTACGCGGAGTCAGGGTACTACGAGCAGTACTTC.

This clone came up once. V gene TRBV4-3 combines with J gene TRBJ2-7; 9 bases are a match to TRBD1. The CDR3 consists of 15 residues. CDR1 is LGHNA, CDR2 YSLEER, per germline. V gave up 4 bases and J gave up 5 bases; unmatched junction bases: 9. The chain's CDR3 is CASSPLRTGANEQYF. For the CDR3, the DNA is TGCGCCAGCAGCCCCCTGCGGACAGGGGCGAACGAGCAGTACTTC.

V and J are TRBV7-9 and TRBJ2-5; TRBD2 matches 7 bases. V gave up 5 bases and J gave up 2 bases; unmatched junction bases: 8. The CDR3 is 15 residues long. Germline values: CDR1 SEHNR, CDR2 FQNEAQ (reference sequence). CDR3 protein: CASSPQRDSQETQYF. CDR3 DNA sequence: TGTGCCAGCAGCCCCCAGCGGGATTCACAAGAGACCCAGTACTTC.

The rearrangement uses TRBV19 and TRBJ1-5; the D gene is possibly TRBD1 (5 bases). V lost 0 bases to trimming and J lost 1 base, with 13 bases between them. This CDR3 is 17 amino acids long. CDR1 and CDR2 (germline): LNHDA, SQIVND (reference sequence). CDR3 DNA: TGTGCCAGTAGTATAGATCTAGACAGCCGCAGCAATCAGCCCCAGCATTTT. Residues: CASSIDLDSRSNQPQHF.

The chain is built from TRBV7-9 and TRBJ2-2; 10 bases map to TRBD2. The trim removed 10 bases at V and 3 bases at J, leaving 11 bases unmatched. The CDR3 extends over 16 amino acids. CDR1 SEHNR and CDR2 FQNEAQ come from the germline V gene (reference sequence). The CDR3 loop is CANPPHLAGDTGELFF. CDR3 sequence (DNA): TGTGCCAACCCTCCGCACCTAGCGGGGGACACCGGGGAGCTGTTTTTT.

This chain uses TRBV7-2 with TRBJ2-7; D possibly corresponds to TRBD2 (6 bases). Germline CDR1 and CDR2: SGHTA and FQGNSA. The V and J ends lost 1 base and 4 bases respectively, with 14 bases between them. The CDR3 loop spans 15 amino acids. The CDR3 region is CASSLGSSGVYEQYF. CDR3 sequence (DNA): TGTGCCAGCAGCTTAGGGTCCTCGGGAGTTTACGAGCAGTACTTC.

As DNA, the CDR3 is TGTGCCAGCAGTTACTCTATGGGGCCTCAGACCTACGAGCAGTACTTC. This sequence encodes CASSYSMGPQTYEQYF. This chain links TRBV6-5 with TRBJ2-7, with D possibly TRBD1 on 5 matching bases. Germline V gives CDR1 MNHEY, CDR2 SVGAGI. This CDR3 comprises 16 residues. V was trimmed by 0 bases and J by 2 bases, leaving 14 bases between them.

The V gene is TRBV6-5, the J gene TRBJ1-4, with D unresolved. This CDR3 has 15 residues. In germline, CDR1 is MNHEY, CDR2 SVGAGI. The ends were cut back, 0 bases at V and 1 base at J, with 6 bases in the middle. The CDR3 spells CASSYSGRTNEKLFF. In nucleotides, the CDR3 is TGTGCCAGCAGTTACTCTGGAAGAACTAATGAAAAACTGTTTTTT.

The chain is built from TRBV15 and TRBJ2-7; 8 positions match TRBD2. The CDR3 runs to 17 residues. The germline CDR1 and CDR2 sequences are LNHNV and YYDKDF (reference sequence). Losses at the gene ends were 1 base for V and 3 bases for J; bases not matched to a gene: 11. CDR3 loop: CATSRGPGAGGLYEQYF. As DNA, the CDR3 is TGTGCCACCAGCAGAGGTCCGGGGGCGGGAGGACTCTACGAGCAGTACTTC.

The chain links TRBV27 to TRBJ2-5; D is undetermined. V lost 6 bases, J lost 2 bases, and 19 bases lay in between. Germline V gene lookup returns CDR1 MNHEY and CDR2 SMNVEV (reference sequence). There are 16 residues in the CDR3. The CDR3 bases are TGTGCCAGCAGCTTAAGCCGGTGGTTTGGGCAAGAGACCCAGTACTTC. Translated: CASSLSRWFGQETQYF.

V is TRBV2 and J is TRBJ1-2; the match to TRBD1 covers 9 bases. Trimming removed 8 bases from V and 8 bases from J; junction bases left unmatched: 12. CDR1 and CDR2 from the germline V gene are SNHLY and FYNNEI. This CDR3 has 14 amino acids. The CDR3 loop reads CASPGQGPREGYTF. The CDR3 nucleotides are TGTGCCAGCCCGGGACAGGGACCGCGCGAGGGCTACACCTTC.

The chain employs TRBV7-9 and TRBJ1-1; D possibly corresponds to TRBD1 (5 bases). CDR1 SEHNR and CDR2 FQNEAQ come from the germline V gene (reference sequence). Trimming left V 1 base short and J 7 bases short, with 10 bases between. This CDR3 is built from 13 residues. The CDR3 sequence is CASSLGGVGEAFF. DNA of the CDR3: TGTGCCAGCAGCTTAGGAGGGGTCGGTGAAGCTTTCTTT.

The chain couples TRBV7-9 to TRBJ2-7; D perhaps matches TRBD1 (6 bases). Deletions cut 1 base from V and 5 bases from J, with 12 bases between. In germline, CDR1 is SEHNR, CDR2 FQNEAQ (reference sequence). This CDR3 has 14 amino acids. CDR3 protein: CASSLVTGSNEQYF. CDR3 DNA: TGTGCCAGCAGCTTAGTCACAGGGAGTAACGAGCAGTACTTC.

The chain employs TRBV15 and TRBJ2-7; D gene uncertain. The V and J ends lost 1 base and 6 bases respectively, with 19 bases between them. The length of the CDR3 is 16 residues. Germline lookup yields CDR1 LNHNV and CDR2 YYDKDF (reference sequence). For the CDR3, the DNA is TGTGCCACCAGCAGAGCGGGTTTGGGCTCCCAGCGCGAGCAGTACTTC. This sequence encodes CATSRAGLGSQREQYF.